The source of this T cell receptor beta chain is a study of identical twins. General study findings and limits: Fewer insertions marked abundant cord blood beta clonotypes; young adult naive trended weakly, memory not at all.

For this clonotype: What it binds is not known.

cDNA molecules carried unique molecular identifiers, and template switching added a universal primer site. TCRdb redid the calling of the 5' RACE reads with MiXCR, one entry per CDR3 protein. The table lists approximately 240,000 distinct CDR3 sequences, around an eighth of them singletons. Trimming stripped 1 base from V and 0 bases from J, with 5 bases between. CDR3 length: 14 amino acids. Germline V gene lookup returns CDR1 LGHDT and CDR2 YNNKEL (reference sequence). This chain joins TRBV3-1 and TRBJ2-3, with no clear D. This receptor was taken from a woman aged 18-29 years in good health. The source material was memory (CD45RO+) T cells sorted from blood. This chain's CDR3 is CASSQAYSTDTQYF. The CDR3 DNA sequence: TGTGCCAGCAGCCAAGCGTATAGCACAGATACGCAGTATTTT.